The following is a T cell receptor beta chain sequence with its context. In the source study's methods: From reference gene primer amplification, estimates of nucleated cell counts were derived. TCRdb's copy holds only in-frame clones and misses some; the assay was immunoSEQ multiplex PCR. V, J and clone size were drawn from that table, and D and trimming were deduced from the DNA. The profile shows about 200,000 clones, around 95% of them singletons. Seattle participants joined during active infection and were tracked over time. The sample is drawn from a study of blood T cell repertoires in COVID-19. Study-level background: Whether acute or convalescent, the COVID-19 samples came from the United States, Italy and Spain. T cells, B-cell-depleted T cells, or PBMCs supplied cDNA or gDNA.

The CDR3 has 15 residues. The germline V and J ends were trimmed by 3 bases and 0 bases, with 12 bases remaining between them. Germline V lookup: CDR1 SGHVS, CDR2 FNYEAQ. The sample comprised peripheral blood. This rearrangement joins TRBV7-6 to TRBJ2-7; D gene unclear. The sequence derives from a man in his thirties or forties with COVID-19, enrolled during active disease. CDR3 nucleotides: TGTGCCAGCAGCTTGGCCAGTAACCCCTCCTACGAGCAGTACTTC. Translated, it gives CASSLASNPSYEQYF.